These 5 T cell receptor beta chains share one sample of origin, sequenced in a study of neurological immune-mediated disorders. TCRdb re-derived calls from the 5' RACE reads in MiXCR, one entry per CDR3 protein. The data show 60,000 to 75,000 distinct CDR3 sequences, around a tenth seen once. Sample time point: longitudinal time-point 2. Specimen: PBMCs. Receptor source: a man younger than 45 in good health.

About this clonotype: This may be a read error: a much more frequent sequence differs by one nucleotide. The V call is TRBV10-1, the J call TRBJ2-7, with D perhaps TRBD1 (6 bases). The CDR3 totals 13 residues. Germline assignment: CDR1 WNHNN and CDR2 SYGVQD (reference sequence). The CDR3 sequence: CDSSESRGLEQYF. For the CDR3, the DNA is TGCGACAGCAGTGAGTCCAGGGGCCTCGAGCAGTACTTC.

This clonotype was seen repeatedly, ten times or more. The rearrangement links TRBV6-6 to TRBJ2-2; 8 bases agree with TRBD1. After removal of 6 bases from V and 5 bases from J, the junction contained 17 bases not matched to a gene. Germline V CDR1 and CDR2: MNHNY, SVGAGI (reference sequence). This CDR3 is built from 18 residues. The DNA for the CDR3 is TGTGCCAGCAGCTGGGCAATTCAGGGGGCTAGAGGAACCGGGGAGCTGTTTTTT. It codes for CASSWAIQGARGTGELFF.

This clonotype was counted many times. The V gene is TRBV5-1, the J gene TRBJ1-5; the match to TRBD1 covers 8 bases. The V gene's germline CDR1 is SGHRS and CDR2 YFSETQ. The CDR3 is 16 amino acids. With 0 bases clipped from V and 8 bases from J, the junction kept 10 bases outside the gene matches. DNA of the CDR3: TGCGCCAGCAGCTTGGCCCCTCAGGGGGCATTGGAGCCCCAGCATTTT. It specifies CASSLAPQGALEPQHF.

This clonotype was detected many times. V usage is TRBV20-1 and J usage is TRBJ2-7; 8 positions match TRBD2. Trimming took 2 bases from V and 2 from J; bases not matched to a gene: 5. The CDR3 consists of 14 residues. The germline gives CDR1 DFQATT, CDR2 SNEGSKA (reference sequence). The CDR3 protein is CSARPQREPYEQYF. CDR3 nucleotides: TGCAGTGCTAGACCCCAGCGGGAGCCCTACGAGCAGTACTTC.

This clonotype was recorded many times. The chain has TRBV10-3 and TRBJ2-7; no reliable D call. CDR3 length: 13 amino acids. The V end was cut by 2 bases, the J end by 1 base, with 6 bases between. In germline, CDR1 is ENHRY, CDR2 SYGVKD. The CDR3 DNA follows: TGTGCCATCAGTGAGGATGGATCCTACGAGCAGTACTTC. The encoded protein is CAISEDGSYEQYF.